This TCR beta chain was identified in a study of blood T cell repertoires in COVID-19. Looking at the study overall: Donors in the United States, Italy and Spain gave samples during acute or convalescent COVID-19. In each case, the material was cDNA or gDNA derived from T cells, B-cell-depleted T cells, or PBMCs.

This CDR3 spans 15 amino acids. V trimming: 5 bases; J trimming: 2 bases; junction bases outside the gene matches: 6. The germline CDR1 and CDR2 sequences are MNHEY and SMNVEV (reference sequence). As processed by the authors: Nucleated cell number was recorded as an estimate derived from reference gene primer amplification. TCRdb keeps only in-frame clones here, not all; method: immunoSEQ multiplex PCR. V and J calls plus clone size are reproduced from that table; the DNA served to infer D and trimming. The sample consists of about 400,000 clones, 89% of them appearing once. What was sequenced was peripheral blood. The rearrangement uses TRBV27 and TRBJ1-5; 7 nucleotides line up with TRBD1. The receptor was derived from a man in his forties with acute or convalescent COVID-19. The CDR3 protein is CASSRFTGGNQPQHF. The CDR3, as DNA: TGTGCCAGCAGTCGGTTCACAGGGGGCAATCAGCCCCAGCATTTT.